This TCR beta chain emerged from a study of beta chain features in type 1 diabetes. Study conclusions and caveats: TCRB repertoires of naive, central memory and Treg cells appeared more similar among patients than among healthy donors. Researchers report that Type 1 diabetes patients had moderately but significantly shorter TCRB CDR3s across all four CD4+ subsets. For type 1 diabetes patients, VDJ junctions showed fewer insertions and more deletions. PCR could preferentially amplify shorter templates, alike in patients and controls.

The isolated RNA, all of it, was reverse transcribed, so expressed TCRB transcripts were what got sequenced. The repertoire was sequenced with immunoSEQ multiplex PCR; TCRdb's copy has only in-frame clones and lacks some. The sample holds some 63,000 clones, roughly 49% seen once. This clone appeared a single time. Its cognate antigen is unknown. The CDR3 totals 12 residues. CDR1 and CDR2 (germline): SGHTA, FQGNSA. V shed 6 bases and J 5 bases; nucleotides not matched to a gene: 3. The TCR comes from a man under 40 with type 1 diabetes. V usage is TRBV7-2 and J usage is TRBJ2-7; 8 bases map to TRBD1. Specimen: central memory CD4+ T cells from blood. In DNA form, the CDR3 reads TGTGCCAGCAGTTCAGGGGGCCACGAGCAGTACTTC. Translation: CASSSGGHEQYF.